These 31 T cell receptor beta chains share one sample of origin, sequenced in a study of control samples from healthy donors and cancer patients. TCRdb's table, derived via immunoSEQ multiplex PCR, lists solely in-frame clones and lacks some. The table lists tens of thousands of clones, about four fifths of them singletons. The sample was PBMCs. The receptors shown here come from a man aged 65 to 79 with lung cancer.

The CDR3: CASSPAGGIGYTF. The CDR3, as DNA: TGTGCCAGCTCACCAGCAGGGGGAATTGGCTACACCTTC. J is TRBJ1-2 and V is TRBV18; 7 bases map to TRBD1. The trim removed 2 bases at V and 7 bases at J, leaving 4 bases unmatched. The CDR3 spans 13 residues. Germline CDR1 and CDR2: KGHSH and LQKENI.

This CDR3 is CSASRDKRSGNTIYF. DNA for the CDR3: TGCAGTGCTAGTCGGGACAAGCGCTCTGGAAACACCATATATTTT. The chain recombines TRBV20-1 with TRBJ1-3; possible D gene TRBD1, 6 bases. There are 15 residues in the CDR3. CDR1 DFQATT and CDR2 SNEGSKA come from the germline V gene (reference sequence). Trimming removed 3 bases from V and 0 bases from J, with 12 bases in between.

This chain joins TRBV10-3 and TRBJ1-2; 10 positions agree with TRBD1. The V gene end was trimmed by 6 bases and the J gene end by 2 bases; junction bases not matched to a gene: 6. The CDR3 consists of 15 residues. CDR1 ENHRY and CDR2 SYGVKD come from the germline V gene. CDR3 protein: CAIRPGDRGNYGYTF. CDR3 nucleotide sequence: TGTGCCATCAGGCCCGGGGACAGGGGCAACTATGGCTACACCTTC.

The genes are TRBV5-5 and TRBJ2-1; D is uncertain. Trimming left V 3 bases short and J 0 bases short, with 10 bases between. From germline, CDR1 is SGHKS and CDR2 YYEKEE (reference sequence). CDR3 length equals 15 residues. This CDR3 is CASSWTVSSYNEQFF. The CDR3 DNA is TGTGCCAGCAGCTGGACGGTTAGCTCCTACAATGAGCAGTTCTTC.

J is TRBJ2-3 and V is TRBV6-4, with D perhaps matching TRBD2 (6 bases). The length of the CDR3 is 16 residues. CDR1 is MRHNA, CDR2 SNTAGT, per germline. V was pared by 0 bases and J by 3 bases, with 13 bases between. DNA of the CDR3: TGTGCCAGCAGTGACTCCTCGGCGGCGGGGACAGATACGCAGTATTTT. It encodes CASSDSSAAGTDTQYF.

This chain uses TRBV7-9 with TRBJ2-5; maybe TRBD1 (6 bases). Germline assignment: CDR1 SEHNR and CDR2 FQNEAQ (reference sequence). Trimming cost V 4 bases and J 5 bases, with 20 bases left between them. This CDR3 is built from 16 residues. CDR3 in amino acids: CASSSPGGIWGETQYF. CDR3 sequence (DNA): TGTGCCAGCAGCTCCCCTGGGGGCATTTGGGGGGAGACCCAGTACTTC.

V and J are TRBV5-4 and TRBJ2-3, with TRBD2 matching 8 bases. Germline assignment: CDR1 SGHNT and CDR2 YYREEE (reference sequence). The CDR3 loop spans 14 amino acids. V gave up 4 bases and J gave up 2 bases; unmatched junction bases: 3. The CDR3 sequence is CASSAGLDTDTQYF. In nucleotides, the CDR3 is TGTGCCAGCAGCGCGGGACTAGACACAGATACGCAGTATTTT.

The chain links TRBV5-1 to TRBJ1-5, with D possibly being TRBD1 (5 bases). CDR1 is SGHRS, CDR2 YFSETQ, per germline. V was trimmed by 4 bases and J by 0 bases, leaving 14 bases between them. The CDR3 is 16 amino acids. CDR3 amino acids: CASSPGGVYSNQPQHF. CDR3 nucleotides: TGCGCCAGCAGCCCTGGGGGAGTTTATAGCAATCAGCCCCAGCATTTT. Drawing the rest from reference TRBV5-1 and TRBJ1-5, the complete variable domain is KAGVTQTPRYLIKTRGQQVTLSCSPISGHRSVSWYQQTPGQGLQFLFEYFSETQRNKGNFPGRFSGRQFSNSRSEMNVSTLELGDSALYLCASSPGGVYSNQPQHFGDGTRLSIL.

The chain links TRBV5-1 to TRBJ1-1; perhaps TRBD1 as D (5 bases). The CDR3 is 11 residues long. CDR1 and CDR2 (germline): SGHRS, YFSETQ. The ends were cut back, 4 bases at V and 8 bases at J, with 9 bases in the middle. For the CDR3, the DNA is TGCGCCAGCAGCAGGGGACCCGAAGCTTTCTTT. Amino acids: CASSRGPEAFF.

The genes are TRBV6-5 and TRBJ1-4; tentative D call: TRBD1 (6 bases). The V gene's germline CDR1 is MNHEY and CDR2 SVGAGI. Trimming pared 6 bases from V and 4 bases from J, leaving 9 bases between. CDR3 length: 13 amino acids. The CDR3 DNA is TGTGCCAGCAGGCGACAGGTTAATGAAAAACTGTTTTTT. It codes for CASRRQVNEKLFF.

This clone has only one observation. The chain carries TRBV6-5 and TRBJ2-5, with 8 bases identical to TRBD2. The CDR3 totals 15 residues. The V gene end was trimmed by 7 bases and the J gene end by 3 bases; junction bases not matched to a gene: 10. CDR1 is MNHEY, CDR2 SVGAGI, per germline. In nucleotides, the CDR3 is TGTGCCAGCAAACTTCGGGGGGGGGCTAAAGAGACCCAGTACTTC. Amino acid sequence: CASKLRGGAKETQYF.

V and J are TRBV10-1 and TRBJ2-2; D remains unclear. CDR3 length equals 13 residues. Germline CDR1 WNHNN, CDR2 SYGVQD (reference sequence). Deletions cut 1 base from V and 4 bases from J, with 4 bases between. The CDR3 reads CASSEWGTGELFF. CDR3 in DNA: TGCGCCAGCAGTGAGTGGGGCACCGGGGAGCTGTTTTTT.

This clone has only a few counts. This chain links TRBV2 with TRBJ1-4, with D possibly matching TRBD1 (6 bases). Germline V gene lookup returns CDR1 SNHLY and CDR2 FYNNEI. This CDR3 spans 17 amino acids. V lost 0 bases to trimming and J lost 4 bases, with 15 bases between them. The CDR3 nucleotides read TGTGCCAGCAGTGAAGCGGACAGATCTTCCGGTAATGAAAAACTGTTTTTT. The encoded protein is CASSEADRSSGNEKLFF.

This sequence joins TRBV7-3 and TRBJ2-3, with D possibly TRBD2 on 7 matching bases. The CDR3 spans 15 residues. Per germline, CDR1 SGHTA and CDR2 FQGTGA. V dropped 3 bases and J dropped 1 base, with 11 bases sitting between them. CDR3 sequence (DNA): TGTGCCAGCAGCTTTTCGGGGGGCCGCACAGATACGCAGTATTTT. Protein: CASSFSGGRTDTQYF.

The chain recombines TRBV6-2 or TRBV6-3 with TRBJ2-4, with D possibly TRBD2 on 6 matching bases. Trimming cost V 2 bases and J 10 bases, with 12 bases left between them. The germline gives CDR1 MNHEY, CDR2 SVGEGT. This CDR3 is 13 amino acids long. The CDR3 here is CASSYPPGVIQYF. The CDR3 DNA sequence: TGTGCCAGCAGTTACCCCCCGGGAGTTATTCAGTACTTC.

The J gene is TRBJ1-1, the V gene TRBV5-1; the D is unclear. In germline, CDR1 is SGHRS, CDR2 YFSETQ. The CDR3 totals 14 residues. Trimming left V 3 bases short and J 8 bases short, with 17 bases between. CDR3 loop: CASSWRTGASEAFF. In DNA, the CDR3 is TGCGCCAGCAGCTGGCGGACGGGAGCTTCCGAAGCTTTCTTT.

V and J are TRBV10-1 and TRBJ1-2; 8 bases line up with TRBD1. V was pared by 6 bases and J by 8 bases, with 8 bases of the junction left unmatched. The germline gives CDR1 WNHNN, CDR2 SYGVQD (reference sequence). The CDR3 has 13 amino acids. CDR3 sequence reads: CASSPRTGQGYTF. CDR3 coding DNA: TGCGCCAGCAGCCCAAGGACAGGGCAAGGCTACACCTTC.

This clone was seen once. This chain joins TRBV9 and TRBJ2-7, with 12 bases fitting TRBD1. Germline V gene sequence: CDR1 SGDLS, CDR2 YYNGEE. This CDR3 spans 15 amino acids. The V gene end was trimmed by 1 base and the J gene end by 9 bases; junction bases not matched to a gene: 8. CDR3 sequence: CASSVTGTGGVGQYF. The DNA for the CDR3 is TGTGCCAGCAGCGTAACCGGGACAGGGGGCGTCGGGCAGTACTTC.

The chain carries TRBV19 and TRBJ2-7, with 8 bases matching TRBD1. Germline-derived CDR1 and CDR2 are LNHDA and SQIVND (reference sequence). The CDR3 length is 16 residues. The trim removed 5 bases at V and 5 bases at J, leaving 14 bases unmatched. CDR3 nucleotide sequence: TGTGCCAGTAGTCTCCACCCTCCGACGACAGGGGACGAGCAGTACTTC. Translation gives CASSLHPPTTGDEQYF.

The chain links TRBV29-1 to TRBJ1-2; 9 nucleotides align to TRBD1. Looked up from germline, CDR1 is SQVTM and CDR2 is ANQGSEA. J lost 4 bases, V lost 2 bases, and 8 bases had no gene match. This CDR3 has 15 residues. CDR3 nucleotide sequence: TGCAGCGTTGAAAGGACGACAGGGGGTGGCTATGGCTACACCTTC. Translating gives CSVERTTGGGYGYTF.

The V and J genes are TRBV7-2 and TRBJ2-2; no reliable D call. V gave up 1 base and J gave up 8 bases, with 11 bases separating them. The CDR3 has 14 amino acids. Germline V gene lookup returns CDR1 SGHTA and CDR2 FQGNSA. In nucleotides, the CDR3 is TGTGCCAGCAGCTTAGGAAGTCTACAGGGGGAGCTGTTTTTT. Encoded protein: CASSLGSLQGELFF.

The J gene is TRBJ2-7, the V gene TRBV5-4, with 9 bases that match TRBD1. With 4 bases clipped from V and 3 bases from J, the junction kept 8 bases outside the gene matches. CDR1 and CDR2 from the germline V gene are SGHNT and YYREEE (reference sequence). The CDR3 is 15 residues long. In DNA, the CDR3 is TGTGCCAGCAGCCTACCGGGACAGGGAGTCTACGAGCAGTACTTC. Protein sequence: CASSLPGQGVYEQYF.

J is TRBJ2-1 and V is TRBV12-3 or TRBV12-4; D might be TRBD1 or TRBD2, each matching 5 bases. V lost 8 bases to trimming and J lost 2 bases, with 10 bases between them. There are 13 residues in the CDR3. DNA of the CDR3: TGTGCCAGCCGGGACCCGGCCTACAATGAGCAGTTCTTC. Its protein is CASRDPAYNEQFF.

This clone was seen once. This rearrangement joins TRBV7-9 to TRBJ2-7; D may match TRBD1 or TRBD2 (5 bases each). The germline gives CDR1 SEHNR, CDR2 FQNEAQ (reference sequence). The CDR3 covers 15 residues. Trimming left V 5 bases short and J 5 bases short, with 19 bases between. The CDR3 nucleotides are TGTGCCAGCAGCCCCCTCAAGGGCAGGGACCACGAGCAGTACTTC. Translating it yields CASSPLKGRDHEQYF.

A single count supports this clone. The V call is TRBV9, the J call TRBJ1-2; maybe TRBD1 (6 bases). Trimming pared 3 bases from V and 4 bases from J, leaving 13 bases between. This CDR3 region has 14 residues. Germline values: CDR1 SGDLS, CDR2 YYNGEE. This CDR3 is CASSGPQGGYGYTF. CDR3 nucleotide sequence: TGTGCCAGCAGCGGACCACAGGGTGGCTATGGCTACACCTTC.

This sequence joins TRBV12-3 or TRBV12-4 and TRBJ1-1; D is ambiguous. The CDR3 totals 13 residues. Trimming took 4 bases from V and 1 from J, leaving 7 bases between them. The CDR3 protein is CASSSTSNTEAFF. CDR3 coding DNA: TGTGCCAGCAGTTCTACCTCGAACACTGAAGCTTTCTTT.

The V gene is TRBV2, the J gene TRBJ2-7; D is perhaps TRBD1 or TRBD2 (5 bases each). The CDR3 totals 15 residues. V was trimmed by 4 bases and J by 12 bases, leaving 25 bases between them. Germline V CDR1 and CDR2: SNHLY, FYNNEI. The CDR3 DNA reads TGTGCCAGCAGTGGTTTTGGGACGGCCTTGCTCGAGTCGTACTTC. Translation: CASSGFGTALLESYF.

The chain recombines TRBV18 with TRBJ2-1, with D possibly TRBD2 on 5 matching bases. The length of the CDR3 is 15 residues. Germline V gene lookup returns CDR1 KGHSH and CDR2 LQKENI. Between the trimmed V and J ends, which lost 2 bases and 8 bases, there was a span of 16 bases. CDR3 in amino acids: CASSPVLALRYEQFF. In DNA form, the CDR3 reads TGTGCCAGCTCACCAGTGCTAGCACTAAGGTATGAGCAGTTCTTC.

The V gene is TRBV11-2, the J gene TRBJ2-1, with a possible D match to TRBD1 (6 bases). Trimming left V 6 bases short and J 4 bases short, with 22 bases between. CDR1 is SGHAT and CDR2 is FQNNGV in the germline V gene. The CDR3 is made up of 17 amino acids. CDR3 in amino acids: CASRFPFRTDGYNEQFF. DNA for the CDR3: TGTGCCAGCAGATTCCCGTTCCGGACAGACGGTTACAATGAGCAGTTCTTC.

The chain joins TRBV18 to TRBJ2-7; D is unresolved. The CDR3 spans 15 residues. Germline-derived CDR1 and CDR2 are KGHSH and LQKENI. Trimming removed 2 bases from V and 2 bases from J, with 13 bases in between. CDR3 bases: TGTGCCAGCTCACCAAAGGAAAGCTTTACCTACGAGCAGTACTTC. It yields the protein CASSPKESFTYEQYF.

The chain uses TRBV18 and TRBJ1-1; 7 bases map to TRBD1. CDR3 length: 13 amino acids. Looked up from germline, CDR1 is KGHSH and CDR2 is LQKENI. With V trimmed by 3 bases and J by 6 bases, 4 bases remained unmatched. Written as DNA, the CDR3 is TGTGCCAGCTCACCTGATCAGGGGGCTGAAGCTTTCTTT. As protein: CASSPDQGAEAFF. The whole variable domain, filled in from reference TRBV18 and TRBJ1-1, reads NAGVMQNPRHLVRRRGQEARLRCSPMKGHSHVYWYRQLPEEGLKFMVYLQKENIIDESGMPKERFSAEFPKEGPSILRIQQVVRGDSAAYFCASSPDQGAEAFFGQGTRLTVV.